This T cell receptor (beta chain) was found in a study of blood T cell repertoires in COVID-19. Study as a whole: Sites across the United States, Italy and Spain contributed samples from acute and convalescent COVID-19. Sources were T cells, B-cell-depleted T cells, or PBMCs; the material itself was cDNA or gDNA.

This clone was detected only once. Authors' data handling: Amplification from reference gene primers served as the basis for estimated nucleated cell counts. Profiling relied on immunoSEQ multiplex PCR, and the TCRdb table lists in-frame clones only, not all of them. The DNA was the basis for D and trimming; V, J and clone size are from that table. The data show about 89,000 clones, around 96% seen once. The sequence was collected from a human donor with active COVID-19. The donor label of this sample is uncertain. The sample comprised peripheral blood.

The CDR3, as DNA: TGTGCCAGCAGCGTAGGTCGCGGGCTATACAATGAGCAGTTCTTC. It translates to CASSVGRGLYNEQFF. This chain uses TRBV9 with TRBJ2-1; D is perhaps TRBD2 (5 bases). Germline CDR1 reads SGDLS; CDR2 reads YYNGEE. Trimming pared 0 bases from V and 4 bases from J, leaving 11 bases between. The CDR3 length is 15 residues.